This paragraph reports one T cell receptor (beta chain). This sample is drawn from a study of blood T cell repertoires in COVID-19. Study as a whole: Acute and convalescent COVID-19 specimens originated in the United States, Italy and Spain. T cells, B-cell-depleted T cells, or PBMCs supplied cDNA or gDNA.

As processed by the authors: Amplifying reference gene primers gave estimates of nucleated cell counts. Clones were read by immunoSEQ multiplex PCR, and TCRdb kept only the in-frame ones, dropping some. V, J and clone size are those of that table, while D and trimming were read from the DNA. The data contain some 60,000 clones, 91% of them singletons. The CDR3 consists of 14 residues. The germline V and J ends were trimmed by 0 bases and 3 bases, with 6 bases remaining between them. The germline V gene has CDR1 SGHDN and CDR2 FVKESK. The rearrangement uses TRBV14 and TRBJ1-3; D unclear. The sequenced sample was peripheral blood. The TCR was taken from a man between 60 and 75 years old with acute or convalescent COVID-19. This CDR3 reads CASSQDYGGNTIYF. In DNA, the CDR3 is TGTGCCAGCAGCCAAGATTACGGTGGAAACACCATATATTTT.